Below, one T cell receptor beta chain is given with its context. The data derive from a study of T cell responses to AZD1222 COVID-19 vaccine. The protocol was immunoSEQ multiplex PCR, while the TCRdb copy is restricted to in-frame clones and leaves out a portion. This sample carries 90,000 to 150,000 clones, about 90% of them seen once, and the ten largest clones take approximately 10%. The germline gives CDR1 SGHVS, CDR2 FNYEAQ. The CDR3 contains 13 residues. Trimming pared 5 bases from V and 4 bases from J, leaving 9 bases between. The receptor was derived from an adult in good health. V gene TRBV7-6 combines with J gene TRBJ1-3; no clear D gene. Material: peripheral blood, obtained on day 0 of AZD1222 vaccination. In DNA form, the CDR3 reads TGTGCCAGCAGCGGCCCAGGCGGAAACACCATATATTTT. This translates into CASSGPGGNTIYF. Variable domain in full (rest from reference TRBV7-6 and TRBJ1-3): GAGVSQSPRYKVTKRGQDVALRCDPISGHVSLYWYRQALGQGPEFLTYFNYEAQQDKSGLPNDRFSAERPEGSISTLTIQRTEQRDSAMYRCASSGPGGNTIYFGEGSWLTVV.